This TCR beta chain emerged from a study of regulatory T cells in long-lasting Graves disease. Researchers made TCR beta libraries by using iRepertoire HTBI primers and running Arm-PCR on CDR3 regions. Using its own MiXCR run on the multiplex PCR reads, TCRdb lists one record per CDR3 protein. The sample shows 410,000 or so distinct CDR3 sequences, more than 12% of them seen only once. Time point given: newly diagnosed GD, antithyroid drugs for less than 3 months. After RNA was extracted from PBMCs, the TCR library was made from it. These data also formed part of another study, on T cells in Graves' hyperthyroidism and ophthalmopathy. That work adds: The TCR CDR3 was amplified in a first-round RT-PCR using the HTBI primer set.

The sample was peripheral blood mononuclear cells (PBMCs), taken at new diagnosis, from a patient treated with antithyroid drugs. The TCR sequence derives from a woman in her thirties with Graves disease.

The CDR3 sequence: CASSTRTGRIAETQYF. The CDR3 DNA reads TGCGCCAGCAGCACAAGGACAGGGAGGATCGCAGAGACCCAGTACTTC. The chain employs TRBV5-1 and TRBJ2-5, with 8 bases identical to TRBD1. This CDR3 spans 16 amino acids. Germline V gene sequence: CDR1 SGHRS, CDR2 YFSETQ. Trimming at V came to 4 bases and at J to 4 bases, leaving 12 bases not matched to a gene.